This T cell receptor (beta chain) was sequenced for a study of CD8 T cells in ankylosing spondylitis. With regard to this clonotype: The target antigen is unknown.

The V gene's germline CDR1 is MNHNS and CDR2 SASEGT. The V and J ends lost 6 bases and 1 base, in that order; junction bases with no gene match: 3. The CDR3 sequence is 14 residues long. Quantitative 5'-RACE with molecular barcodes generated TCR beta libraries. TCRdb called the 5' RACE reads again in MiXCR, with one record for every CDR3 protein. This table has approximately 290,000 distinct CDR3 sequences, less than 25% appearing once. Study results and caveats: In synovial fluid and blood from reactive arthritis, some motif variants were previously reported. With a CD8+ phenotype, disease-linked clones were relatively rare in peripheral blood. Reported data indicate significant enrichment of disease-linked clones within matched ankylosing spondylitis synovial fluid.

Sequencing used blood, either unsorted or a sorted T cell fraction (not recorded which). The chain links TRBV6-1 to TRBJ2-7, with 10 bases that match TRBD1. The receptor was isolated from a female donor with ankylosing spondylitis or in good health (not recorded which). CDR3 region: CASRRDRGSYEQYF. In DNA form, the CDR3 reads TGTGCCAGCAGAAGGGACAGGGGATCCTACGAGCAGTACTTC.